Shown below are 5 T cell receptor beta chains from a single sample sequenced in a study of control samples from healthy donors and cancer patients. Produced via immunoSEQ multiplex PCR; TCRdb's table is partial and in-frame only. In the table there are around 190,000 clones, around nine tenths of which are singletons. Sequences were obtained from blood. All receptors come from a man between 25 and 39 years old in good health.

This chain uses TRBV28 with TRBJ2-7; D call uncertain. This CDR3 spans 14 amino acids. Trimming pared 3 bases from V and 4 bases from J, leaving 13 bases between. The V gene's germline CDR1 is MDHEN and CDR2 SYDVKM. The CDR3 bases are TGTGCCAGCAGTTTTGGCCCCATAGGTTACGAGCAGTACTTC. Translated: CASSFGPIGYEQYF.

The rearrangement uses TRBV18 and TRBJ1-1; TRBD1 aligns across 11 bases. The V and J ends lost 5 bases and 1 base, in that order; junction bases with no gene match: 3. The CDR3 is 15 residues long. Germline CDR1 KGHSH, CDR2 LQKENI. DNA for the CDR3: TGTGCCAGCTCAAAAGGGACAGGGGGGAACACTGAAGCTTTCTTT. As protein: CASSKGTGGNTEAFF.

The DNA of the CDR3 is TGTGCCAGCGGGCAGACTAGCGGGAGATTAGATACGCAGTATTTT. It translates to CASGQTSGRLDTQYF. The chain links TRBV7-3 to TRBJ2-3, with 12 bases aligning to TRBD2. The germline V gene has CDR1 SGHTA and CDR2 FQGTGA. The CDR3 loop spans 15 amino acids. V shed 8 bases, J shed 5 bases, and the junction held 8 bases outside the gene matches. The whole variable domain, filled in from reference TRBV7-3 and TRBJ2-3, reads GAGVSQTPSNKVTEKGKYVELRCDPISGHTALYWYRQSLGQGPEFLIYFQGTGAADDSGLPNDRFFAVRPEGSVSTLKIQRTERGDSAVYLCASGQTSGRLDTQYFGPGTRLTVL.

This clone has more than one count but fewer than ten. The rearrangement links TRBV7-9 to TRBJ1-1; possibly TRBD1 for D (6 bases). The CDR3 consists of 13 residues. Deletions cut 10 bases from V and 0 bases from J, with 12 bases between. Germline lookup yields CDR1 SEHNR and CDR2 FQNEAQ (reference sequence). The DNA for the CDR3 is TGTGCCACCGAGACAGGCATGAACACTGAAGCTTTCTTT. It specifies CATETGMNTEAFF.

The chain is built from TRBV4-1 and TRBJ2-1; D uncertain. The CDR3 totals 16 residues. CDR1 and CDR2 (germline): MGHRA, YSYEKL. With 0 bases removed from V and 0 bases from J, the gap between germline ends came to 9 bases. CDR3 region: CASSQDSALSYNEQFF. The DNA for the CDR3 is TGCGCCAGCAGCCAAGATTCGGCTCTCTCCTACAATGAGCAGTTCTTC.